These T cell receptor beta chains were read from a single sample in a study of T cells in Graves' hyperthyroidism and ophthalmopathy. One entry per CDR3 protein, called by TCRdb with MiXCR from the multiplex PCR reads. The sample shows hundreds of thousands of distinct CDR3 sequences, 46% of them seen only once. Sequencing was carried out using peripheral blood or thyroid tissue (not recorded which). The receptors were gathered from a woman aged 18-29 years with Graves' hyperthyroidism. The CDR3 runs from the conserved cysteine through the conserved F or W. The D gene is left open where the match is weak. Clone sizes are given selectively: once, few, many, or a class where the clone is expanded.

size | D | J | V | CDR3 | DNA
- | - | TRBJ2-5 | TRBV7-6 | CASSLAGPGETQYF | TGTGCCAGCAGCTTAGCAGGCCCCGGGGAGACCCAGTACTTC
few | TRBD1 | TRBJ1-3 | TRBV7-3 | CASGTVSGNTIYF | TGTGCCAGCGGGACAGTCTCTGGAAACACCATATATTTT
- | - | TRBJ2-6 | TRBV12-3/TRBV12-4 | CASSSGSSGANVLTF | TGTGCCAGCAGTTCGGGGTCCTCTGGGGCCAACGTCCTGACTTTC
few | - | TRBJ2-6 | TRBV7-2 | CASSLVVSQTVGANVLTF | TGTGCCAGCAGCTTAGTCGTCAGTCAGACCGTGGGGGCCAACGTCCTGACTTTC
- | - | TRBJ1-2 | TRBV24-1 | CATYREDEYGYTF | TGTGCCACCTACCGGGAGGATGAATATGGCTACACCTTC
many | TRBD1 | TRBJ1-1 | TRBV29-1 | CSVDPNRGMNTEAFF | TGCAGCGTTGATCCCAACAGGGGTATGAACACTGAAGCTTTCTTT
- | - | TRBJ2-7 | TRBV10-3 | CAISAASQGRQYF | TGTGCCATCAGTGCGGCATCACAAGGTCGGCAGTACTTC
- | - | TRBJ1-2 | TRBV20-1 | CSAQASYYGYTF | TGCAGTGCTCAGGCCTCATACTATGGCTACACCTTC
many | - | TRBJ1-4 | TRBV10-3 | CAISDPRPGGQGEKLFF | TGTGCCATCAGTGACCCCCGCCCGGGGGGGCAGGGTGAAAAACTGTTTTTT
many | - | TRBJ1-2 | TRBV2 | CASSERGGYGYTF | TGTGCCAGCAGTGAAAGGGGAGGCTATGGCTACACCTTC
many | - | TRBJ1-3 | TRBV24-1 | CATSDPASGNTIYF | TGTGCCACCAGTGACCCTGCGTCTGGAAACACCATATATTTT
- | - | TRBJ2-5 | TRBV29-1 | CSAPGGAMETQYF | TGCAGTGCCCCAGGGGGGGCAATGGAGACCCAGTACTTC
- | - | TRBJ1-5 | TRBV15 | CAICSASSRVDQPQHF | -
- | TRBD1 | TRBJ1-2 | TRBV2 | CASSLGQGAAYGYTF | TGTGCCAGCAGTCTCGGACAGGGGGCGGCCTATGGCTACACCTTC
- | - | TRBJ2-5 | TRBV25-1 | CASSESGQPQETQYF | TGTGCCAGCAGTGAATCCGGACAGCCCCAAGAGACCCAGTACTTC
many | TRBD1 | TRBJ1-5 | TRBV29-1 | CSVWDSRYDQPQHF | TGCAGCGTTTGGGACAGTCGGTACGATCAGCCCCAGCATTTT
- | TRBD2 | TRBJ2-7 | TRBV7-8 | CASSFLAGGPYEQYF | TGTGCCAGCAGCTTTCTAGCGGGAGGGCCTTACGAGCAGTACTTC
few | - | TRBJ2-7 | TRBV20-1 | CSATFYLSYEQYF | TGCAGTGCTACATTCTACCTGTCCTACGAGCAGTACTTC
few | - | TRBJ2-1 | TRBV20-1 | CSAVPSGDSSYNEQFF | TGCAGTGCTGTCCCTTCAGGGGATAGTTCCTACAATGAGCAGTTCTTC
few | - | TRBJ1-6 | TRBV7-8 | CASSLADSSYNSPLHF | TGTGCCAGCAGCTTAGCGGACAGCTCCTATAATTCACCCCTCCACTTT
- | - | TRBJ1-2 | TRBV29-1 | CSYWDVDGYTF | TGCAGTTACTGGGACGTCGATGGCTACACCTTC
- | - | TRBJ2-5 | TRBV20-1 | CSAGRWGRWQETQYF | TGCAGTGCTGGCCGTTGGGGGAGGTGGCAAGAGACCCAGTACTTC
- | - | TRBJ1-6 | TRBV7-3 | CASSLQAENSPLHF | TGTGCCAGCAGCTTACAGGCGGAAAATTCACCCCTCCACTTT
- | - | TRBJ2-7 | TRBV19 | CASSITSRDFSYEQYF | TGTGCCAGTAGTATAACGTCGCGGGACTTCTCCTACGAGCAGTACTTC
- | - | TRBJ2-7 | TRBV7-6 | CASSPSGGQRSYEQYF | TGTGCCAGCAGCCCCTCCGGGGGACAGCGATCCTACGAGCAGTACTTC
- | TRBD2 | TRBJ2-2 | TRBV9 | CASSGSGRKTGELFF | TGTGCCAGCAGCGGAAGCGGGAGGAAGACCGGGGAGCTGTTTTTT
- | - | TRBJ2-7 | TRBV15 | CATSRDGTYEQYF | TGTGCCACCAGCAGGGACGGGACCTACGAGCAGTACTTC
- | TRBD2 | TRBJ2-7 | TRBV7-9 | CASSQDGGSGNYEQYF | TGTGCCAGCAGCCAAGATGGGGGTAGCGGGAACTACGAGCAGTACTTC
- | TRBD2 | TRBJ2-7 | TRBV20-1 | CSAILRGGSYEQYF | TGCAGTGCTATTTTGCGGGGAGGGTCCTACGAGCAGTACTTC
- | - | TRBJ2-5 | TRBV6-5 | CASTRDFQETQYF | TGTGCCAGCACACGGGACTTCCAAGAGACCCAGTACTTC